The 26 T cell receptor beta chains given below trace back to one sample, sequenced in a study of PD-1 blockade in classical Hodgkin lymphoma. Clones were read by immunoSEQ multiplex PCR, and TCRdb kept only the in-frame ones, dropping some. The sample includes around 25,000 clones, more than 80% of them seen just once. Time point noted: cycle 4 day 1 (C4D1), after less than 7 weeks of nivolumab. Every patient had relapsed following autologous stem cell transplantation, and cohorts differed in brentuximab vedotin exposure. CD4+ T cells were purified from thawed PBMCs by negative selection. Sequences were derived from CD4+ T cells from blood, sampled before the fourth cycle of nivolumab. These receptors all come from a human donor with classical Hodgkin lymphoma.

The chain is built from TRBV7-6 and TRBJ2-3; D is unresolved. The germline CDR1 and CDR2 sequences are SGHVS and FNYEAQ. The CDR3 runs 13 residues. Trimming cost V 0 bases and J 4 bases, with 5 bases left between them. DNA for the CDR3: TGTGCCAGCAGCTTAGCGAAGTCAGATACGCAGTATTTT. This encodes CASSLAKSDTQYF.

This clone was seen a handful of times. The V and J genes are TRBV2 and TRBJ1-1; D perhaps matches TRBD1 (6 bases). The germline V and J ends were trimmed by 4 bases and 4 bases, with 13 bases remaining between them. CDR3 size: 14 residues. CDR1 and CDR2 from the germline V gene are SNHLY and FYNNEI. The CDR3 protein is CASSVQGGSTEAFF. Written as DNA, the CDR3 is TGTGCCAGCAGTGTACAGGGAGGGAGCACTGAAGCTTTCTTT.

This clone is a singleton in its sample. The gene calls are TRBV5-4 and TRBJ2-5; a weak D match, TRBD1 (6 bases). Germline values: CDR1 SGHNT, CDR2 YYREEE (reference sequence). V was clipped by 0 bases and J by 4 bases, with 10 bases between them. This CDR3 is built from 14 residues. CDR3 loop: CASSLVGGSETQYF. The CDR3 DNA sequence: TGTGCCAGCAGCTTGGTAGGGGGTTCAGAGACCCAGTACTTC.

This clone was seen a handful of times. This chain uses TRBV28 with TRBJ1-2; no reliable D call. V gave up 2 bases and J gave up 4 bases, with 14 bases separating them. Germline V gene data show CDR1 as MDHEN and CDR2 as SYDVKM. This CDR3 is 15 amino acids long. DNA for the CDR3: TGTGCCAGCAGTTTAGGTGGCAGGCAAATCTATGGCTACACCTTC. Translation: CASSLGGRQIYGYTF.

The V gene is TRBV4-1, the J gene TRBJ2-7; D call uncertain. CDR3 length: 13 residues. With 0 bases removed from V and 11 bases from J, the gap between germline ends came to 14 bases. Germline values: CDR1 MGHRA, CDR2 YSYEKL. CDR3 bases: TGCGCCAGCAGCCAAGAGGGTAGTAGGACGGAGTACTTC. Encoded protein: CASSQEGSRTEYF.

This sequence joins TRBV25-1 and TRBJ2-7, with D possibly matching TRBD1 (6 bases). The CDR3 totals 16 residues. Germline V CDR1 and CDR2: MGHDK, SYGVNS. V lost 1 base, J lost 3 bases, and 16 bases lay in between. The DNA of the CDR3 is TGTGCCAGCAGTGAATTGGGTCGGGACACCAACTACGAGCAGTACTTC. Translation gives CASSELGRDTNYEQYF.

The chain joins TRBV27 to TRBJ1-1, with a weak D call TRBD1 (5 bases). CDR3 length: 16 residues. CDR1 and CDR2 (germline): MNHEY, SMNVEV (reference sequence). With 3 bases removed from V and 1 base from J, the gap between germline ends came to 15 bases. In nucleotides, the CDR3 is TGTGCCAGCAGTTTCGTAAGGGGCTGGGGGAACACTGAAGCTTTCTTT. This sequence encodes CASSFVRGWGNTEAFF.

The chain joins TRBV18 to TRBJ2-1; 8 nucleotides align to TRBD2. The CDR3 covers 17 residues. The junction had 7 bases not matched to a gene; V was cut back by 2 bases and J by 1 base. Germline assignment: CDR1 KGHSH and CDR2 LQKENI. Written as DNA, the CDR3 is TGTGCCAGCTCACCATCGGCGGGAGGTGGGTCCTACAATGAGCAGTTCTTC. It codes for CASSPSAGGGSYNEQFF.

The J gene is TRBJ1-1, the V gene TRBV28; 12 bases line up with TRBD1. From germline, CDR1 is MDHEN and CDR2 SYDVKM. CDR3 size: 15 residues. The V segment lost 3 bases and the J segment 7 bases; nucleotides outside the gene matches: 6. The CDR3 reads CASSLGTGGRGEAFF. CDR3 in DNA: TGTGCCAGCAGTTTGGGGACAGGGGGCCGGGGTGAAGCTTTCTTT. Based on the CDR3 plus reference TRBV28 and TRBJ1-1, the full variable domain is DVKVTQSSRYLVKRTGEKVFLECVQDMDHENMFWYRQDPGLGLRLIYFSYDVKMKEKGDIPEGYSVSREKKERFSLILESASTNQTSMYLCASSLGTGGRGEAFFGQGTRLTVV.

V gene TRBV5-6 combines with J gene TRBJ1-2, with D unclear. V was pared by 0 bases and J by 2 bases, with 8 bases between. Germline V CDR1 and CDR2: SGHDT, YYEEEE. There are 14 residues in the CDR3. CDR3 sequence: CASSLAQLNYGYTF. DNA for the CDR3: TGTGCCAGCAGCTTGGCCCAACTAAACTATGGCTACACCTTC.

This chain uses TRBV29-1 with TRBJ1-2; unclear D gene. Trimming cost V 5 bases and J 1 base, with 11 bases left between them. Germline lookup yields CDR1 SQVTM and CDR2 ANQGSEA. This CDR3 has 13 amino acids. The DNA of the CDR3 is TGCAGCGTTCTTCATCAGGATAACTATGGCTACACCTTC. Protein sequence: CSVLHQDNYGYTF.

The chain links TRBV9 to TRBJ1-3; D is ambiguous. Deletions cut 4 bases from V and 4 bases from J, with 12 bases between. The germline V gene has CDR1 SGDLS and CDR2 YYNGEE. CDR3 size: 14 residues. DNA of the CDR3: TGTGCCAGCAGCACCCCTGGCCGGGGAAACACCATATATTTT. It yields the protein CASSTPGRGNTIYF. Full variable domain (rest looked up from reference TRBV9 and TRBJ1-3): DSGVTQTPKHLITATGQRVTLRCSPRSGDLSVYWYQQSLDQGLQFLIQYYNGEERAKGNILERFSAQQFPDLHSELNLSSLELGDSALYFCASSTPGRGNTIYFGEGSWLTVV.

This chain uses TRBV1 with TRBJ2-7; the table names TRBD2, a call not compared with the DNA. TRBV1 is a pseudogene. The CDR3 is made up of 18 amino acids. This chain's CDR3 is CTSSQGTSGNGAPYEQYF. Written as DNA, the CDR3 is TGCACCAGCAGCCAAGGGACTAGCGGAAATGGGGCACCCTACGAGCAGTACTTC.

This sequence joins TRBV5-6 and TRBJ2-3; D uncertain. The CDR3 is 12 amino acids. Germline V gene sequence: CDR1 SGHDT, CDR2 YYEEEE. Trimming shortened V by 1 base and J by 2 bases, and 2 bases separated the two germline ends. The CDR3 DNA reads as TGTGCCAGCAGCTTGAACACAGATACGCAGTATTTT. It translates to CASSLNTDTQYF.

This clone was detected only a few times. The chain has TRBV19 and TRBJ2-7; D is undetermined. CDR3 length: 13 residues. Per the germline V gene, CDR1 is LNHDA and CDR2 is SQIVND (reference sequence). Trimming pared 5 bases from V and 2 bases from J, leaving 10 bases between. CDR3 sequence reads: CASSGQSTYEQYF. DNA for the CDR3: TGTGCCAGTAGTGGCCAGTCGACCTACGAGCAGTACTTC.

V gene TRBV2 combines with J gene TRBJ2-2; D remains ambiguous. The germline V and J ends were trimmed by 3 bases and 4 bases, with 9 bases remaining between them. The CDR3 consists of 14 residues. Per germline, CDR1 SNHLY and CDR2 FYNNEI. The CDR3 spells CASSDFKVTGELFF. CDR3 sequence (DNA): TGTGCCAGCAGTGACTTTAAGGTCACCGGGGAGCTGTTTTTT.

The chain's CDR3 is CASSVVPGLNHNEQFF. CDR3 nucleotide sequence: TGTGCCAGCAGCGTAGTCCCTGGACTAAACCACAATGAGCAGTTCTTC. J is TRBJ2-1 and V is TRBV9; D may be TRBD2 (6 bases). The CDR3 covers 16 residues. Trimming removed 0 bases from V and 5 bases from J, with 15 bases in between. The germline gives CDR1 SGDLS, CDR2 YYNGEE.

This chain connects TRBV2 to TRBJ2-7, with TRBD1 matching 8 bases. In germline, CDR1 is SNHLY, CDR2 FYNNEI. V trimming: 6 bases; J trimming: 0 bases; junction bases outside the gene matches: 1. The CDR3 is made up of 13 amino acids. The CDR3 DNA is TGTGCCAGCAGAACAGGGGGCTCCTACGAGCAGTACTTC. Amino acids: CASRTGGSYEQYF.

For the CDR3, the DNA is TGTGCCAGCAGCCCCAGGGGACGTAGAACGTCCTCCTCCTACAATGAGCAGTTCTTC. This codes for CASSPRGRRTSSSYNEQFF. The chain links TRBV7-2 to TRBJ2-1; weak D call: TRBD1 (6 bases). This CDR3 is built from 19 residues. Deletions cut 5 bases from V and 0 bases from J, with 23 bases between. Per the germline V gene, CDR1 is SGHTA and CDR2 is FQGNSA.

This rearrangement joins TRBV29-1 to TRBJ1-1; TRBD1 matches 7 bases. Germline V gene sequence: CDR1 SQVTM, CDR2 ANQGSEA. Germline trimming cut 2 bases from V and 1 base from J; bases unmatched to any gene: 4. The CDR3 runs 14 residues. The CDR3 protein is CSVEKNRGNTEAFF. DNA of the CDR3: TGCAGCGTTGAAAAAAACAGGGGGAACACTGAAGCTTTCTTT.

The chain couples TRBV5-6 to TRBJ2-1, with TRBD2 as a possible D gene (5 bases). Trimming removed 0 bases from V and 2 bases from J, with 9 bases in between. Germline V gene data show CDR1 as SGHDT and CDR2 as YYEEEE. The CDR3 sequence is 15 residues long. The CDR3 is CASSLEGDTYNEQFF. The CDR3 bases are TGTGCCAGCAGCTTGGAGGGAGACACCTACAATGAGCAGTTCTTC. Full variable domain (outside the CDR3, taken from reference TRBV5-6 and TRBJ2-1): DAGVTQSPTHLIKTRGQQVTLRCSPKSGHDTVSWYQQALGQGPQFIFQYYEEEERQRGNFPDRFSGHQFPNYSSELNVNALLLGDSALYLCASSLEGDTYNEQFFGPGTRLTVL.

In DNA, the CDR3 is TGTGCCAGCAGCCCCGGACTAGCGGGAGGGGTAGATACGCAGTATTTT. As protein: CASSPGLAGGVDTQYF. This chain connects TRBV7-9 to TRBJ2-3, with 15 bases fitting TRBD2. Germline V gives CDR1 SEHNR, CDR2 FQNEAQ (reference sequence). CDR3 length equals 16 residues. J was trimmed by 5 bases and V by 5 bases; bases with no gene match: 5.

This clone is a singleton in its sample. The chain uses TRBV5-8 and TRBJ1-1; 9 bases agree with TRBD1. Germline loops: CDR1 SGHTS, CDR2 YDEGEE. This CDR3 is 12 amino acids long. V lost 4 bases, J lost 11 bases, and 6 bases stayed unmatched. The CDR3: CASSPRDRDAFF. The CDR3, as DNA: TGTGCCAGCAGCCCCAGGGACAGGGACGCTTTCTTT. The variable domain in full, completed from reference TRBV5-8 and TRBJ1-1, reads EAGVTQSPTHLIKTRGQQATLRCSPISGHTSVYWYQQALGLGLQFLLWYDEGEERNRGNFPPRFSGRQFPNYSSELNVNALELEDSALYLCASSPRDRDAFFGQGTRLTVV.

The rearrangement joins TRBV6-5 to TRBJ1-2; D uncertain. The CDR3 totals 15 residues. V was trimmed by 4 bases and J by 1 base, leaving 13 bases between them. Germline V gene sequence: CDR1 MNHEY, CDR2 SVGAGI. Here the CDR3 DNA reads TGTGCCAGCAGTTCCCCGGCGGGTCATAACTATGGCTACACCTTC. It specifies CASSSPAGHNYGYTF.

The chain links TRBV28 to TRBJ1-1; D is ambiguous. V was shortened by 6 bases and J by 3 bases, with 23 bases between the two germline ends. The CDR3 contains 17 residues. Looked up from germline, CDR1 is MDHEN and CDR2 is SYDVKM. The chain's CDR3 is CASSYLLESGRDTEAFF. The CDR3 DNA follows: TGTGCCAGCAGCTATTTATTGGAGTCCGGTCGGGACACTGAAGCTTTCTTT.

The chain has TRBV19 and TRBJ2-1, with TRBD2 matching over 10 bases. Germline trimming cut 7 bases from V and 6 bases from J; bases unmatched to any gene: 12. The CDR3 runs to 16 residues. Germline-derived CDR1 and CDR2 are LNHDA and SQIVND (reference sequence). CDR3 residues: CASTPDQLAGSNEQFF. CDR3 coding DNA: TGTGCCAGTACTCCCGACCAACTAGCGGGAAGCAATGAGCAGTTCTTC. The full variable domain, rest sourced from reference TRBV19 and TRBJ2-1, is DGGITQSPKYLFRKEGQNVTLSCEQNLNHDAMYWYRQDPGQGLRLIYYSQIVNDFQKGDIAEGYSVSREKKESFPLTVTSAQKNPTAFYLCASTPDQLAGSNEQFFGPGTRLTVL.